This T cell receptor beta chain came from a study of lymphopenia after photon versus proton radiotherapy. Here immunoSEQ multiplex PCR was the method, and the copy in TCRdb shows in-frame clones only, minus some. The data hold 37,000 or so clones, with more than 75% observed a single time. V dropped 5 bases and J dropped 0; count of bases not matched to a gene: 12. The germline gives CDR1 LNHNV, CDR2 YYDKDF (reference sequence). CDR3 length equals 17 residues. The input for sequencing was peripheral blood, taken from a patient treated with photon-based radiotherapy. The V call is TRBV15, the J call TRBJ1-1; 7 bases are shared with TRBD1. The origin of this receptor is a man in his forties or fifties with gastric cancer. The DNA for the CDR3 is TGTGCCACCAGCGGCATTTGGACGGGACAGATGAACACTGAAGCTTTCTTT. This codes for CATSGIWTGQMNTEAFF. The variable domain in full, completed from reference TRBV15 and TRBJ1-1, reads DAMVIQNPRYQVTQFGKPVTLSCSQTLNHNVMYWYQQKSSQAPKLLFHYYDKDFNNEADTPDNFQSRRPNTSFCFLDIRSPGLGDTAMYLCATSGIWTGQMNTEAFFGQGTRLTVV.